This T cell receptor (beta chain) was observed in a study of shared clonotypes between healthy human individuals. Germline CDR1 and CDR2: MNHEY and SMNVEV (reference sequence). The CDR3 sequence is 16 residues long. Data came from immunoSEQ multiplex PCR; TCRdb stores just in-frame clones and leaves some out. In the table there are 2,500,000 or so clones, 93% of which are singletons. Sample: naive CD4+ T cells from PBMCs. This sample's subset: CD45RA+ positively selected. The chain combines TRBV27 with TRBJ2-5; the match to TRBD2 covers 15 bases. The assigned J gene may be wrong: the sequence end matches TRBJ2-7 better. This receptor was identified in a man aged 18-30 years in good health. Some clones in this sample may be carry-over from other donors' samples. The CDR3 is CASSSGLAGGLHEQYF. As DNA, the CDR3 is TGTGCCAGCAGTTCTGGACTAGCGGGAGGGCTCCACGAGCAGTACTTC.